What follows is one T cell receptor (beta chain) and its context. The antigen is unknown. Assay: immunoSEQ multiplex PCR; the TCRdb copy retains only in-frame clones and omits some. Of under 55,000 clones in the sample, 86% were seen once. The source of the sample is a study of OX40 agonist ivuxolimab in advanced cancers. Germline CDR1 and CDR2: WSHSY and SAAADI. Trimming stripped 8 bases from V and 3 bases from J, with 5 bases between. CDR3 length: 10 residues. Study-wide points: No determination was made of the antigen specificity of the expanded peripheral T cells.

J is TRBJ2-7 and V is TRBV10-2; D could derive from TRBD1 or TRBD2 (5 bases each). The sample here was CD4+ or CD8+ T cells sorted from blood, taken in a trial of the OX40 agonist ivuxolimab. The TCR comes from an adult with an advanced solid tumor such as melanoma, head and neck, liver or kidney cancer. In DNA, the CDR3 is TGCGCCAGCGGGGGCTACGAGCAGTACTTC. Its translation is CASGGYEQYF.